The 29 T cell receptor beta chains below come from one sample, sequenced in a study of CD39 and CD103 CD8 tumor-infiltrating T cells. Method: immunoSEQ multiplex PCR; TCRdb's copy keeps in-frame clones and lacks some. The repertoire holds under 20,000 clones, with around 90% as singletons. The sequenced material came from CD8+ T cells sorted from blood. Documented subset: total memory CD8 T cells (CD45RA-CCR7+/-) from blood or uninvolved lymph node. Receptors originate from a human donor with head and neck squamous cell carcinoma.

The chain employs TRBV5-1 and TRBJ2-7; 14 bases fit TRBD2. The CDR3 is made up of 18 amino acids. The V gene end was trimmed by 4 bases and the J gene end by 6 bases; junction bases not matched to a gene: 15. Germline-derived CDR1 and CDR2 are SGHRS and YFSETQ. The CDR3 is CASSNGLAGGLREVEQYF. As DNA, the CDR3 is TGCGCCAGCAGCAACGGACTAGCGGGGGGCCTACGGGAGGTCGAGCAGTACTTC.

The DNA of the CDR3 is TGTGCCACCAGCAGAGATCGTGGGGGCACTTATCAGCCCCAGCATTTT. Translated, it gives CATSRDRGGTYQPQHF. This chain links TRBV15 with TRBJ1-5; TRBD1 might be the D (6 bases). V was trimmed by 0 bases and J by 5 bases, leaving 14 bases between them. The germline CDR1 and CDR2 sequences are LNHNV and YYDKDF (reference sequence). The CDR3 totals 16 residues. Supplemented by reference TRBV15 and TRBJ1-5, the full variable domain reads DAMVIQNPRYQVTQFGKPVTLSCSQTLNHNVMYWYQQKSSQAPKLLFHYYDKDFNNEADTPDNFQSRRPNTSFCFLDIRSPGLGDTAMYLCATSRDRGGTYQPQHFGDGTRLSIL.

CDR3 protein: CASTPRGFPLYNEQFF. The CDR3 DNA follows: TGTGCCAGCACCCCGAGGGGGTTTCCATTATACAATGAGCAGTTCTTC. V and J are TRBV28 and TRBJ2-1; D is perhaps TRBD1 (6 bases). The CDR3 extends over 16 amino acids. The V and J ends lost 7 bases and 4 bases respectively, with 20 bases between them. Germline V gene lookup returns CDR1 MDHEN and CDR2 SYDVKM.

V is TRBV5-4 and J is TRBJ1-2, with TRBD1 identical over 7 bases. The CDR3 is 17 residues long. Germline CDR1 SGHNT, CDR2 YYREEE (reference sequence). J lost 2 bases, V lost 0 bases, and 10 bases had no gene match. The CDR3 loop reads CASSLAAGGLGNYGYTF. CDR3 nucleotide sequence: TGTGCCAGCAGCTTGGCCGCAGGGGGGCTGGGGAACTATGGCTACACCTTC.

The count of this clone is one. The genes are TRBV4-1 and TRBJ2-1, with TRBD1 matching over 9 bases. CDR3 length equals 17 residues. Trimming cost V 5 bases and J 4 bases; bases outside gene matches: 12. Per the germline V gene, CDR1 is MGHRA and CDR2 is YSYEKL. Here the CDR3 reads CASSSPLPGQGYNEQFF. For the CDR3, the DNA is TGCGCCAGCAGCTCCCCCCTCCCGGGACAGGGATACAATGAGCAGTTCTTC.

The chain carries TRBV27 and TRBJ1-2; 7 bases agree with TRBD1. V was pared by 5 bases and J by 6 bases, with 3 bases of the junction left unmatched. Germline V CDR1 and CDR2: MNHEY, SMNVEV (reference sequence). The CDR3 loop spans 12 amino acids. The CDR3 DNA follows: TGTGCCAGCAGTAGGACAGGTGATGGCTACACCTTC. It specifies CASSRTGDGYTF.

The chain combines TRBV6-5 with TRBJ1-6; D is unresolved. Germline values: CDR1 MNHEY, CDR2 SVGAGI. The V end lost 0 bases, the J end lost 7 bases, and 13 bases lay between the germline ends. The CDR3 has 16 amino acids. The CDR3 loop is CASSYSVVGSNSPLHF. The CDR3 nucleotides read TGTGCCAGCAGTTACTCGGTGGTTGGGTCAAATTCACCCCTCCACTTT.

The rearrangement joins TRBV4-1 to TRBJ2-1; D possibly corresponds to TRBD2 (5 bases). The CDR3 extends over 13 amino acids. Germline V gene lookup returns CDR1 MGHRA and CDR2 YSYEKL. V was cut by 0 bases and J by 14 bases, with 14 bases left in between. The CDR3, as DNA: TGCGCCAGCAGCCAAGATTCAACTAGGGCGGAGTTCTTC. Translated: CASSQDSTRAEFF.

The chain recombines TRBV5-4 with TRBJ2-2, with a weak D call TRBD1 (6 bases). CDR3 length: 17 residues. Trimming shortened V by 1 base and J by 3 bases, and 16 bases separated the two germline ends. The germline V gene encodes CDR1 SGHNT and CDR2 YYREEE (reference sequence). CDR3 sequence: CASSLFTGIIDTGELFF. For the CDR3, the DNA is TGTGCCAGCAGCTTGTTTACAGGGATCATTGACACCGGGGAGCTGTTTTTT.

The chain carries TRBV7-9 and TRBJ2-1, with no clear D. CDR3 length equals 13 residues. Germline-derived CDR1 and CDR2 are SEHNR and FQNEAQ (reference sequence). The germline V and J ends were trimmed by 3 bases and 2 bases, with 5 bases remaining between them. CDR3 residues: CASSFGTYNEQFF. The DNA for the CDR3 is TGTGCCAGCAGCTTTGGGACCTACAATGAGCAGTTCTTC. The entire variable domain, with the rest obtained from reference TRBV7-9 and TRBJ2-1, is as follows: DTGVSQNPRHKITKRGQNVTFRCDPISEHNRLYWYRQTLGQGPEFLTYFQNEAQLEKSRLLSDRFSAERPKGSFSTLEIQRTEQGDSAMYLCASSFGTYNEQFFGPGTRLTVL.

In this sample, this clone turned up once. The rearrangement joins TRBV30 to TRBJ2-3; the D gene could be TRBD1 or TRBD2 (6 bases each). Trimming removed 3 bases at V and 6 bases at J, with 13 bases between. The CDR3 is 13 amino acids. CDR1 and CDR2 from the germline V gene are GTSNPN and SVGIG (reference sequence). CDR3 sequence (DNA): TGTGCCTGGAGCGGGGGCCTGGGGGATACGCAGTATTTT. Its translation is CAWSGGLGDTQYF.

This clone was detected once. The rearrangement links TRBV11-2 to TRBJ1-4; no clear D gene. The CDR3 has 19 amino acids. Germline assignment: CDR1 SGHAT and CDR2 FQNNGV. V was clipped by 0 bases and J by 2 bases, with 19 bases between them. CDR3 nucleotide sequence: TGTGCCAGCAGCTTAGATAGTGGGTGGCAGCCGCTTACTAATGAAAAACTGTTTTTT. Translated: CASSLDSGWQPLTNEKLFF.

The rearrangement uses TRBV2 and TRBJ2-7, with 7 bases lining up with TRBD2. V lost 7 bases and J lost 2; bases outside the gene matches: 11. CDR1 is SNHLY and CDR2 is FYNNEI in the germline V gene. The CDR3 consists of 15 residues. The CDR3 bases are TGTGCCAGCATGGGTATACTAGCGCAAACCTACGAGCAGTACTTC. Protein: CASMGILAQTYEQYF. Together with reference TRBV2 and TRBJ2-7, the CDR3 gives the full variable domain: EPEVTQTPSHQVTQMGQEVILRCVPISNHLYFYWYRQILGQKVEFLVSFYNNEISEKSEIFDDQFSVERPDGSNFTLKIRSTKLEDSAMYFCASMGILAQTYEQYFGPGTRLTVT.

The V gene is TRBV7-8, the J gene TRBJ1-5; 7 bases map to TRBD1. The CDR3 length is 15 residues. The trim removed 5 bases at V and 2 bases at J, leaving 6 bases unmatched. Germline loops: CDR1 SGHVS, CDR2 FQNEAQ. DNA of the CDR3: TGTGCCAGCAGCAAGACAGGGTACGGCAATCAGCCCCAGCATTTT. This translates into CASSKTGYGNQPQHF.

The rearrangement joins TRBV29-1 to TRBJ1-2; 7 nucleotides align to TRBD1. Unmatched junction bases numbered 10, after V lost 5 bases and J lost 7 bases. Per the germline V gene, CDR1 is SQVTM and CDR2 is ANQGSEA. The CDR3 is 13 residues long. CDR3 in amino acids: CSVFGTAHPGYTF. In DNA form, the CDR3 reads TGCAGCGTTTTTGGGACAGCCCACCCTGGCTACACCTTC.

This rearrangement joins TRBV7-9 to TRBJ2-1, with D hard to call. Germline V gene data show CDR1 as SEHNR and CDR2 as FQNEAQ (reference sequence). The CDR3 sequence is 15 residues long. Trimming cost V 5 bases and J 3 bases, with 14 bases left between them. CDR3 coding DNA: TGTGCCAGCAGCGTTCATGTGGTTGGCTACAATGAGCAGTTCTTC. Translated: CASSVHVVGYNEQFF.

The rearrangement links TRBV7-9 to TRBJ2-7; the D is unclear. There are 13 residues in the CDR3. V lost 7 bases and J 1 base, leaving 11 bases between the germline ends. Germline V CDR1 and CDR2: SEHNR, FQNEAQ (reference sequence). The CDR3 loop reads CASTVTESYEQYF. As DNA, the CDR3 is TGTGCCAGCACCGTGACCGAATCCTACGAGCAGTACTTC.

This chain's CDR3 is CAWSAGEAPANTGELFF. As DNA, the CDR3 is TGTGCCTGGAGCGCAGGGGAGGCCCCCGCGAACACCGGGGAGCTGTTTTTT. V and J are TRBV30 and TRBJ2-2; D could derive from TRBD1 or TRBD2 (6 bases each). The V end lost 3 bases, the J end lost 0 bases, and 17 bases lay between the germline ends. Looked up from germline, CDR1 is GTSNPN and CDR2 is SVGIG (reference sequence). This CDR3 has 17 residues.

The V and J genes are TRBV19 and TRBJ1-5, with 8 bases identical to TRBD1. The junction had 10 bases not matched to a gene; V was cut back by 1 base and J by 5 bases. CDR1 and CDR2 from the germline V gene are LNHDA and SQIVND (reference sequence). The CDR3 contains 17 residues. The CDR3 region has the DNA TGTGCCAGTAGTATAGGAATAGGACAGGGTGGCTATCAGCCCCAGCATTTT. It yields the protein CASSIGIGQGGYQPQHF. Variable domain in full (rest from reference TRBV19 and TRBJ1-5): DGGITQSPKYLFRKEGQNVTLSCEQNLNHDAMYWYRQDPGQGLRLIYYSQIVNDFQKGDIAEGYSVSREKKESFPLTVTSAQKNPTAFYLCASSIGIGQGGYQPQHFGDGTRLSIL.

This clone was seen only once. The chain carries TRBV27 and TRBJ2-3; the match to TRBD2 covers 8 bases. The CDR3 length is 14 residues. The V segment lost 3 bases and the J segment 5 bases; nucleotides outside the gene matches: 4. CDR1 and CDR2 from the germline V gene are MNHEY and SMNVEV (reference sequence). For the CDR3, the DNA is TGTGCCAGCAGTTTCAGCGGGGGCAGAGATACGCAGTATTTT. Translated, it gives CASSFSGGRDTQYF.

The chain couples TRBV2 to TRBJ2-7; D remains ambiguous. The CDR3 loop spans 14 amino acids. V gave up 4 bases and J gave up 3 bases, with 13 bases separating them. Germline V gives CDR1 SNHLY, CDR2 FYNNEI. CDR3 sequence reads: CASSVYMGGYEQYF. The DNA for the CDR3 is TGTGCCAGCAGTGTGTATATGGGTGGCTACGAGCAGTACTTC.

This rearrangement joins TRBV10-3 to TRBJ2-7; D gene uncertain. The CDR3 has 14 amino acids. The germline gives CDR1 ENHRY, CDR2 SYGVKD. Trimming shortened V by 3 bases and J by 2 bases, and 11 bases separated the two germline ends. CDR3 in amino acids: CAISDPDTTYEQYF. Here the CDR3 DNA reads TGTGCCATCAGTGACCCCGATACCACCTACGAGCAGTACTTC.

V and J are TRBV19 and TRBJ2-3; 11 bases are a match to TRBD2. This CDR3 is built from 15 residues. J lost 4 bases, V lost 3 bases, and 3 bases had no gene match. CDR1 is LNHDA, CDR2 SQIVND, per germline (reference sequence). This CDR3 is CASSITSGGSDTQYF. CDR3 nucleotides: TGTGCCAGTAGTATTACTAGCGGGGGATCAGATACGCAGTATTTT. Complete variable domain (other parts from reference TRBV19 and TRBJ2-3): DGGITQSPKYLFRKEGQNVTLSCEQNLNHDAMYWYRQDPGQGLRLIYYSQIVNDFQKGDIAEGYSVSREKKESFPLTVTSAQKNPTAFYLCASSITSGGSDTQYFGPGTRLTVL.

This chain joins TRBV19 and TRBJ1-5, with D tentatively TRBD1 (5 bases). This CDR3 has 11 residues. The V gene lost 10 bases and the J gene lost 7 bases, with 11 bases spanning the gap. Germline V gene lookup returns CDR1 LNHDA and CDR2 SQIVND (reference sequence). The CDR3 sequence is CATGWGQPQHF. CDR3 coding DNA: TGTGCCACCGGGTGGGGCCAGCCCCAGCATTTT.

The chain couples TRBV6-5 to TRBJ1-5; perhaps TRBD1 as D (5 bases). V was trimmed by 6 bases and J by 3 bases, leaving 15 bases between them. The CDR3 length is 15 residues. Germline loops: CDR1 MNHEY, CDR2 SVGAGI. The CDR3 spells CASSPGGTSNQPQHF. Written as DNA, the CDR3 is TGTGCCAGCAGCCCCGGGGGTACCTCCAATCAGCCCCAGCATTTT.

This clone was seen only once. The rearrangement links TRBV29-1 to TRBJ2-2; D possibly corresponds to TRBD2 (6 bases). Germline values: CDR1 SQVTM, CDR2 ANQGSEA. The CDR3 sequence is 13 residues long. The V end lost 3 bases, the J end lost 1 base, and 6 bases lay between the germline ends. The CDR3 nucleotides read TGCAGCGTTGAGGGAGGGAACACCGGGGAGCTGTTTTTT. Translated, it gives CSVEGGNTGELFF.

The chain combines TRBV5-6 with TRBJ2-7, with TRBD2 as a possible D gene (5 bases). Deletions cut 0 bases from V and 2 bases from J, with 6 bases between. Germline CDR1 SGHDT, CDR2 YYEEEE. The CDR3 contains 13 residues. CDR3 sequence: CASSLGLTYEQYF. The CDR3 coding sequence is TGTGCCAGCAGCTTGGGACTAACCTACGAGCAGTACTTC.

CDR3 residues: CAIRGGVVLGSTEAFF. CDR3 nucleotide sequence: TGTGCCATCAGGGGGGGTGTGGTCTTGGGAAGCACTGAAGCTTTCTTT. This sequence joins TRBV10-3 and TRBJ1-1; tentatively, D is TRBD1 (5 bases). V was cut by 6 bases and J by 4 bases, with 21 bases left in between. CDR3 length: 16 residues. The germline gives CDR1 ENHRY, CDR2 SYGVKD.

The V gene is TRBV2, the J gene TRBJ1-2; D remains ambiguous. Looked up from germline, CDR1 is SNHLY and CDR2 is FYNNEI. This CDR3 is built from 12 residues. Trimming removed 6 bases from V and 6 bases from J, with 11 bases in between. The CDR3 is CASRRDDDGYTF. CDR3 in DNA: TGTGCCAGCAGAAGGGATGACGATGGCTACACCTTC.